This T cell receptor beta chain stems from a study of OX40 agonist ivuxolimab in advanced cancers. For context, the study as a whole: Ivuxolimab was an agonistic, fully human IgG2 monoclonal antibody directed against OX40 (CD134), a costimulatory receptor. Intravenous ivuxolimab was administered to patients every 2 weeks at six dose levels: 0.01, 0.1, 0.3, 1.5, 3 and 10 mg/kg. The paper describes the monotherapy dose-escalation part (N of about 52 patients) of the phase I trial of ivuxolimab. In the dose-escalation cohort, roughly four fifths of patients were male, and the mean age was roughly 60 years, with a range of roughly 23 to 85. Partial responses occurred in three dose-escalation patients, of whom one had hepatocellular carcinoma and two had cutaneous melanoma. Patients were allowed to have had prior anti-PD-1, anti-PD-L1 or anti-CTLA-4 therapy, and around two fifths of the dose-escalation patients had been treated with checkpoint inhibitors. Of the approximately 50 dose-escalation patients, hepatocellular carcinoma was present in roughly 19, melanoma in roughly 15, renal cell carcinoma in 9 and head and neck cancer in 9. Peripheral TCRbeta sequencing aimed to test whether ivuxolimab altered TCR sequence diversity and caused clonal T-cell expansion. General findings and caveats noted by the study authors: In the 0.1-3.0 mg/kg groups, partial responders were among the patients with the lowest normalized peripheral clonal expansion, particularly in CD8+ T cells. At doses of 0.1 to 3.0 mg/kg, clonal expansion of both CD4+ and CD8+ blood T cells was observed from baseline to week 6. After ivuxolimab, CD8+ T cells had more expanded clones than CD4+ T cells on average. Low levels of normalized T-cell clonal expansion were also seen in some patients who did not respond. The antigen specificity of the peripheral T cells that underwent clonal expansion was not determined.

On this clone: Its antigen remains unidentified. Base qualities are not at hand, and no much larger clone is one base apart.

Patients with a history of autoimmune disease or receiving systemic immunosuppression were excluded from the trial. Peripheral blood for TCR sequencing was drawn from every dose cohort at baseline, at cycle 4 day 1 and at cycle 7 day 1. Samples were obtained from an open-label, multicenter, first-in-human phase I dose-escalation trial of ivuxolimab. Adults with locally advanced or metastatic melanoma, renal cell carcinoma, hepatocellular carcinoma or head and neck squamous cell carcinoma were enrolled in the trial. Before TCR sequencing, CD4+ and CD8+ T cells were separately sorted from peripheral blood. V is shortened by 3 bases, J by 4 bases, and the region joining them spans 9 bases. From a lookup of the germline V gene, CDR1 and CDR2 are SGHAT and FQNNGV. Reading from cysteine to phenylalanine, the CDR3 counts 14 amino acids. Only CDR3 DNA remains: 42 bases, in frame from the first base. For sequencing of the TCRbeta CDR3 region, genomic DNA was extracted from the sorted cells. TCRbeta CDR3 regions were sequenced using the immunoSEQ Assay. The source is immuneACCESS, and TCRdb retained only in-frame sequences with V and J called. Part of the clones is not carried over; for the studies checked, unresolved V genes explain less than half of this, and the remainder is unexplained. The sample records roughly 56,000 clones, about 84% of which are singletons. The ten largest clonotypes hold more than 2.5% of the sample.

The specimen was CD4+ or CD8+ T cells sorted from blood, collected in a trial of the OX40 agonist ivuxolimab. The V and J segments used are TRBV11-2 and TRBJ2-2, with an unclear D gene assignment. The source is an adult with an advanced solid tumor such as melanoma, head and neck, liver or kidney cancer. The nucleotides are TGTGCCAGCAGCTTGGGCCTTATCACCGGGGAGCTGTTTTTT. Its protein reads: CASSLGLITGELFF.